These 19 T cell receptor beta chains came from one sample sequenced in a study of cytomegalovirus exposure and HLA in healthy donors. PCR amplification relied on 60 Vbeta primers (plus 13 Jbeta primers). The data were produced by immunoSEQ multiplex PCR, yet TCRdb's version contains in-frame clones alone and is incomplete. The table lists roughly 140,000 clones, about three quarters of them singletons. The specimen was PBMCs. These receptors all come from a male donor in good health and CMV-seronegative.

This clone was detected only once. The chain has TRBV6-5 and TRBJ2-7, with TRBD1 matching over 7 bases. CDR3 size: 15 residues. Trimming at V came to 4 bases and at J to 3 bases, leaving 9 bases not matched to a gene. Germline assignment: CDR1 MNHEY and CDR2 SVGAGI. CDR3 sequence (DNA): TGTGCCAGCAGTTTAACCGGGACAGTCTTCTACGAGCAGTACTTC. It translates to CASSLTGTVFYEQYF.

About this clone: The junction differs from germline at one of its ends, possibly a read error. Other nucleotide sequences in the sample specify the same CDR3. This rearrangement joins TRBV28 to TRBJ1-4; D gene ambiguous. Germline V CDR1 and CDR2: MDHEN, SYDVKM. This CDR3 comprises 12 residues. CDR3 protein: CASTAGNEKLFF. CDR3 DNA sequence: TGTGCCAGCACCGCGGGGAATGAAAAACTGTTCTTT.

Only a few counts were recorded for this clone. The CDR3 loop reads CASSLARASTDTQYF. The CDR3 region has the DNA TGTGCCAGCAGCTTAGCCAGGGCTAGCACAGATACGCAGTATTTT. This chain uses TRBV7-3 with TRBJ2-3; a weak D match, TRBD1 (5 bases). This CDR3 is 15 amino acids long. The V and J ends lost 2 bases and 0 bases respectively, with 9 bases between them. Per the germline V gene, CDR1 is SGHTA and CDR2 is FQGTGA.

The rearrangement joins TRBV6-6 to TRBJ2-7; 7 bases fit TRBD1. Germline V gives CDR1 MNHNY, CDR2 SVGAGI (reference sequence). The CDR3 runs to 14 residues. Trimming took 5 bases from V and 3 from J; bases not matched to a gene: 7. CDR3 nucleotide sequence: TGTGCCAGCAGTCTATGGACAGGCTACTACGAGCAGTACTTC. Residues: CASSLWTGYYEQYF.

The rearrangement uses TRBV7-9 and TRBJ2-3; TRBD1 is a possible D gene (5 bases). Trimming removed 1 base at V and 6 bases at J, with 14 bases between. CDR1 SEHNR and CDR2 FQNEAQ come from the germline V gene (reference sequence). This CDR3 region has 15 residues. In nucleotides, the CDR3 is TGTGCCAGCAGCTTAGGCCGGTTAGGGGTGGATACGCAGTATTTT. Its translation: CASSLGRLGVDTQYF.

The chain is built from TRBV7-2 and TRBJ2-3; 10 bases align to TRBD2. The germline gives CDR1 SGHTA, CDR2 FQGNSA. The V segment lost 3 bases and the J segment 4 bases; nucleotides outside the gene matches: 10. The CDR3 is 17 residues long. CDR3 protein: CASSLMPSGGSADTQYF. CDR3 DNA sequence: TGTGCCAGCAGCTTGATGCCTAGCGGGGGATCGGCAGATACGCAGTATTTT. The variable domain in full, with the rest retrieved from reference TRBV7-2 and TRBJ2-3, is GAGVSQSPSNKVTEKGKDVELRCDPISGHTALYWYRQSLGQGLEFLIYFQGNSAPDKSGLPSDRFSAERTGGSVSTLTIQRTQQEDSAVYLCASSLMPSGGSADTQYFGPGTRLTVL.

The CDR3 DNA sequence: TGCGCCAGCAGCTTGGAAGGACAAGACTACAATGAGCAGTTCTTC. Translated: CASSLEGQDYNEQFF. V and J are TRBV5-1 and TRBJ2-1, with a weak D call TRBD1 (5 bases). The CDR3 spans 15 residues. CDR1 and CDR2 from the germline V gene are SGHRS and YFSETQ. The V gene lost 0 bases and the J gene lost 3 bases, with 10 bases spanning the gap.

This clone was counted a single time. V is TRBV7-3 and J is TRBJ2-1; D not resolved. The CDR3 runs to 16 residues. Germline-derived CDR1 and CDR2 are SGHTA and FQGTGA. Trimming removed 5 bases at V and 0 bases at J, with 14 bases between. The CDR3 loop is CASSPRGTYSYNEQFF. As DNA, the CDR3 is TGTGCCAGCAGCCCCCGAGGAACCTACTCCTACAATGAGCAGTTCTTC.

The V call is TRBV30, the J call TRBJ1-2, with 7 bases identical to TRBD1. The junction had 0 bases not matched to a gene; V was cut back by 3 bases and J by 2 bases. CDR3 length equals 12 residues. Germline CDR1 is GTSNPN and CDR2 is SVGIG (reference sequence). The CDR3 sequence is CAWRGQNYGYTF. In nucleotides, the CDR3 is TGTGCCTGGAGGGGACAGAACTATGGCTACACCTTC.

The genes are TRBV5-4 and TRBJ2-7; maybe TRBD1 (6 bases). V was pared by 5 bases and J by 3 bases, with 15 bases between. CDR3 size: 14 residues. The germline V gene has CDR1 SGHNT and CDR2 YYREEE (reference sequence). The CDR3 coding sequence is TGTGCCAGCAGTTACAGGGACCTCAGCTACGAGCAGTACTTC. Its translation: CASSYRDLSYEQYF.

The chain is built from TRBV5-4 and TRBJ1-1; a possible D gene is TRBD1 (5 bases). The germline CDR1 and CDR2 sequences are SGHNT and YYREEE (reference sequence). This CDR3 region has 14 residues. V was cut by 5 bases and J by 4 bases, with 15 bases left in between. CDR3 coding DNA: TGTGCCAGCAGGTTCGGGGGGGAAGGCACTGAAGCTTTCTTT. It codes for CASRFGGEGTEAFF.

The chain combines TRBV5-4 with TRBJ2-1; unclear D gene. The CDR3 consists of 12 residues. The germline V and J ends were trimmed by 0 bases and 6 bases, with 4 bases remaining between them. Per germline, CDR1 SGHNT and CDR2 YYREEE (reference sequence). Written as DNA, the CDR3 is TGTGCCAGCAGCTTGGCGTTCAATGAGCAGTTCTTC. Protein: CASSLAFNEQFF.

The chain joins TRBV5-1 to TRBJ2-3; D perhaps matches TRBD1 (5 bases). In germline, CDR1 is SGHRS, CDR2 YFSETQ. The CDR3 spans 15 residues. V lost 1 base and J lost 5, with 14 bases in between. The CDR3 loop is CASSLNGANGDTQYF. DNA of the CDR3: TGCGCCAGCAGCTTGAATGGGGCTAATGGAGATACGCAGTATTTT.

This chain connects TRBV5-6 to TRBJ2-1, with D perhaps matching TRBD1 (5 bases). This CDR3 is 15 amino acids long. Germline V gene lookup returns CDR1 SGHDT and CDR2 YYEEEE. V lost 2 bases to trimming and J lost 7 bases, with 16 bases between them. This CDR3 is CASSFLQGILNEQFF. The CDR3 coding sequence is TGTGCCAGCAGCTTCTTGCAGGGAATCCTAAATGAGCAGTTCTTC.

The chain joins TRBV6-6 to TRBJ2-1; D perhaps matches TRBD2 (6 bases). The germline V gene has CDR1 MNHNY and CDR2 SVGAGI (reference sequence). The CDR3 length is 13 residues. Between the trimmed V and J ends, which lost 4 bases and 6 bases, there was a span of 10 bases. CDR3 in DNA: TGTGCCAGCAGTTCCATGGGGGGCAATGAGCAGTTCTTC. Protein: CASSSMGGNEQFF.

The CDR3 region is CASSFTGGVVHGYTF. In DNA, the CDR3 is TGTGCCAGCAGCTTCACCGGGGGGGTGGTTCATGGCTACACCTTC. The J gene is TRBJ1-2, the V gene TRBV7-3; tentatively, D is TRBD1 (5 bases). The CDR3 loop spans 15 amino acids. Germline loops: CDR1 SGHTA, CDR2 FQGTGA. V gave up 3 bases and J gave up 6 bases, with 17 bases separating them.

Turning to this clone: At one end the junction does not follow the germline gene, possibly because of a read error. The chain has TRBV18 and TRBJ2-5; 7 bases match TRBD1. Germline CDR1 KGHSH, CDR2 LQKENI. There are 12 residues in the CDR3. CDR3 coding DNA: TGTGCCAGCTCACCACTCCGGACAGGACTCAACTTC. This gives the protein CASSPLRTGLNF.

This chain uses TRBV27 with TRBJ2-5; D might be TRBD1 (6 bases). Germline CDR1 is MNHEY and CDR2 is SMNVEV (reference sequence). This CDR3 is 16 amino acids long. V lost 5 bases and J lost 4, with 20 bases in between. The CDR3 nucleotides are TGTGCCAGCAGTCCCGACAGGTTGGGGCACCGAGAGACCCAGTACTTC. The encoded protein is CASSPDRLGHRETQYF.

The chain uses TRBV7-8 and TRBJ2-5; possibly TRBD2 for D (6 bases). Trimming cost V 5 bases and J 12 bases, with 19 bases left between them. The CDR3 has 13 amino acids. From germline, CDR1 is SGHVS and CDR2 FQNEAQ. CDR3 sequence (DNA): TGTGCCAGCAGCAACGGCGGGGAGAGCTTGAAGTACTTC. This sequence encodes CASSNGGESLKYF.